A single sample is the source of the 24 T cell receptor beta chains below, sequenced in a study of cytomegalovirus exposure and HLA in healthy donors. It was with 60 Vbeta and 13 Jbeta primers that the PCR ran. Using immunoSEQ multiplex PCR, the repertoire was profiled, and TCRdb retains in-frame clones only, with some absent. The sample has 130,000 to 150,000 clones, around three quarters seen once. The sequencing input was PBMCs. These receptors were taken from a man under 40 in good health and CMV-seronegative.

This sequence joins TRBV28 and TRBJ1-4; D gene uncertain. Germline CDR1 and CDR2: MDHEN and SYDVKM. This CDR3 is built from 12 residues. The V end lost 5 bases, the J end lost 16 bases, and 17 bases lay between the germline ends. The chain's CDR3 is CASSIYSGMEFF. For the CDR3, the DNA is TGTGCCAGCAGTATCTACAGCGGGATGGAGTTTTTT.

This sequence joins TRBV2 and TRBJ2-1, with a possible D match to TRBD2 (6 bases). CDR3 size: 16 residues. Per germline, CDR1 SNHLY and CDR2 FYNNEI. Trimming removed 8 bases from V and 7 bases from J, with 24 bases in between. CDR3 sequence reads: CASSENLASKGNEQFF. The CDR3 DNA sequence: TGTGCCAGCTCCGAAAACCTAGCGTCCAAGGGTAATGAGCAGTTCTTC.

The chain is built from TRBV2 and TRBJ1-1; 9 positions match TRBD1. The CDR3 sequence is 15 residues long. Germline values: CDR1 SNHLY, CDR2 FYNNEI. V dropped 5 bases and J dropped 6; count of bases not matched to a gene: 10. The CDR3: CASSILQGALAEAFF. The CDR3 DNA sequence: TGTGCCAGCAGTATACTACAGGGGGCTTTGGCTGAAGCTTTCTTT.

The chain joins TRBV6-5 to TRBJ1-1; D is uncertain. Germline CDR1 and CDR2: MNHEY and SVGAGI. V was trimmed by 5 bases and J by 1 base, leaving 14 bases between them. The CDR3 totals 15 residues. The DNA for the CDR3 is TGTGCCAGCAGTACGGTCCTGCGAAAGAACACTGAAGCTTTCTTT. It specifies CASSTVLRKNTEAFF.

The chain has TRBV7-2 and TRBJ1-2, with 11 bases that match TRBD1. Germline CDR1 SGHTA, CDR2 FQGNSA. This CDR3 contains 14 residues. J gave up 6 bases and V 5 bases, and 5 bases lay outside the gene matches. The CDR3 nucleotides are TGTGCCAGCAGCACGCGGACAGGGGGCAATGGCTACACCTTC. Protein: CASSTRTGGNGYTF.

This chain joins TRBV5-1 and TRBJ1-1, with D unresolved. V was cut by 0 bases and J by 1 base, with 4 bases left in between. The CDR3 spans 13 residues. Per the germline V gene, CDR1 is SGHRS and CDR2 is YFSETQ. The CDR3 protein is CASSLAPNTEAFF. The CDR3 DNA sequence: TGCGCCAGCAGCTTGGCTCCGAACACTGAAGCTTTCTTT.

The chain recombines TRBV7-6 with TRBJ2-6; D is uncertain. CDR1 SGHVS and CDR2 FNYEAQ come from the germline V gene. This CDR3 has 18 residues. Trimming took 4 bases from V and 0 from J, leaving 16 bases between them. In DNA form, the CDR3 reads TGTGCCAGCAGCTCCTACCGGAGCCAGAGCTCTGGGGCCAACGTCCTGACTTTC. The encoded protein is CASSSYRSQSSGANVLTF.

J is TRBJ1-6 and V is TRBV7-8; D remains ambiguous. The germline V and J ends were trimmed by 5 bases and 0 bases, with 17 bases remaining between them. Germline V gives CDR1 SGHVS, CDR2 FQNEAQ. The CDR3 length is 18 residues. The CDR3 loop reads CASSTTTRESSYNSPLHF. The CDR3 nucleotides are TGTGCCAGCAGCACCACCACTCGGGAGAGCTCCTATAATTCACCCCTCCACTTT.

This sequence joins TRBV19 and TRBJ1-4, with D unclear. Germline V gene data show CDR1 as LNHDA and CDR2 as SQIVND (reference sequence). The V end was cut by 5 bases, the J end by 8 bases, with 15 bases between. This CDR3 has 14 amino acids. CDR3 DNA sequence: TGTGCCAGTAGTCACTCCCGGACGGGAGAAAAACTGTTTTTT. Residues: CASSHSRTGEKLFF.

In its sample, this clone is medium-sized. This CDR3 is CASSQPSGGDQFF. Here the CDR3 DNA reads TGCGCCAGCAGCCAACCTAGCGGGGGAGACCAGTTCTTC. This chain joins TRBV4-1 and TRBJ2-1; 10 nucleotides align to TRBD2. V dropped 2 bases and J dropped 13; count of bases not matched to a gene: 5. There are 13 residues in the CDR3. Germline V CDR1 and CDR2: MGHRA, YSYEKL.

The chain links TRBV11-3 to TRBJ2-1, with a tentative D call TRBD2 (6 bases). Germline CDR1 reads SGHNT; CDR2 reads YENEEA. The length of the CDR3 is 16 residues. V lost 1 base to trimming and J lost 9 bases, with 19 bases between them. CDR3 protein: CASSLGGTQYATEQFF. CDR3 sequence (DNA): TGTGCCAGCAGCTTAGGCGGGACTCAGTACGCCACTGAGCAGTTCTTC.

This clone turned up a few times. The rearrangement joins TRBV6-1 to TRBJ1-5; D ambiguous. V was trimmed by 1 base and J by 4 bases, leaving 5 bases between them. The germline V gene has CDR1 MNHNS and CDR2 SASEGT. This CDR3 is built from 13 residues. CDR3 amino acids: CASSEGRNQPQHF. DNA for the CDR3: TGTGCCAGCAGTGAAGGGAGGAATCAGCCCCAGCATTTT.

V and J are TRBV4-1 and TRBJ1-2; unclear D gene. In germline, CDR1 is MGHRA, CDR2 YSYEKL. CDR3 length: 16 amino acids. V was pared by 1 base and J by 8 bases, with 20 bases between. The CDR3 DNA reads TGCGCCAGCAGCCAAGCTGCCTCGCCTGCCGGGAACGGCTACACCTTC. Its protein product is CASSQAASPAGNGYTF.

This chain connects TRBV9 to TRBJ1-2, with TRBD1 matching 9 bases. The V and J ends lost 4 bases and 7 bases, in that order; junction bases with no gene match: 8. This CDR3 comprises 14 residues. CDR1 SGDLS and CDR2 YYNGEE come from the germline V gene. The CDR3: CASSPGTGKSGYTF. CDR3 in DNA: TGTGCCAGCAGCCCTGGGACAGGGAAGAGTGGCTACACCTTC.

This chain links TRBV4-1 with TRBJ2-7; D ambiguous. Germline CDR1 MGHRA, CDR2 YSYEKL. The CDR3 is 14 residues long. V lost 0 bases and J 2 bases, leaving 8 bases between the germline ends. The CDR3 spells CASSQDDGPYEQYF. The CDR3 bases are TGCGCCAGCAGCCAAGATGATGGGCCCTACGAGCAGTACTTC.

V and J are TRBV18 and TRBJ1-4; perhaps TRBD1 as D (6 bases). Trimming pared 7 bases from V and 6 bases from J, leaving 12 bases between. The germline V gene encodes CDR1 KGHSH and CDR2 LQKENI. This CDR3 contains 13 residues. The CDR3 reads CASYEGGDEKLFF. The CDR3 DNA is TGTGCCAGCTACGAAGGGGGGGATGAAAAACTGTTTTTT. Full variable domain (remainder filled in from reference TRBV18 and TRBJ1-4): NAGVMQNPRHLVRRRGQEARLRCSPMKGHSHVYWYRQLPEEGLKFMVYLQKENIIDESGMPKERFSAEFPKEGPSILRIQQVVRGDSAAYFCASYEGGDEKLFFGSGTQLSVL.

This chain connects TRBV19 to TRBJ1-1; no clear D gene. Trimming removed 5 bases from V and 1 base from J, with 14 bases in between. Germline V lookup: CDR1 LNHDA, CDR2 SQIVND (reference sequence). The CDR3 extends over 15 amino acids. The CDR3 loop reads CASSRSVAANTEAFF. The CDR3 DNA is TGTGCCAGTAGTCGGAGCGTGGCGGCGAACACTGAAGCTTTCTTT.

The gene calls are TRBV6-1 and TRBJ2-4, with a tentative D call TRBD2 (5 bases). The CDR3 spans 15 residues. From germline, CDR1 is MNHNS and CDR2 SASEGT. The germline V and J ends were trimmed by 4 bases and 0 bases, with 10 bases remaining between them. CDR3 sequence reads: CASSVSVLAKNIQYF. The CDR3, as DNA: TGTGCCAGCAGTGTTAGCGTACTAGCCAAAAACATTCAGTACTTC.

The CDR3 nucleotides read TGTGCCAGCAGCACAGGGCTTTATAGCAATCAGCCCCAGCATTTT. Protein: CASSTGLYSNQPQHF. The chain joins TRBV6-1 to TRBJ1-5; possible D gene TRBD1, 6 bases. The CDR3 length is 15 residues. The V gene's germline CDR1 is MNHNS and CDR2 SASEGT. Trimming shortened V by 6 bases and J by 0 bases, and 12 bases separated the two germline ends.

This clone was counted only a few times. The chain carries TRBV18 and TRBJ1-2; 8 nucleotides match TRBD1. Germline V gene data show CDR1 as KGHSH and CDR2 as LQKENI. V was pared by 4 bases and J by 4 bases, with 8 bases of the junction left unmatched. This CDR3 spans 15 amino acids. The CDR3 bases are TGTGCCAGCTCACTTAACGGACAGGGAAGCTATGGCTACACCTTC. Amino acid sequence: CASSLNGQGSYGYTF. Combining the CDR3 with reference TRBV18 and TRBJ1-2 gives the whole variable domain NAGVMQNPRHLVRRRGQEARLRCSPMKGHSHVYWYRQLPEEGLKFMVYLQKENIIDESGMPKERFSAEFPKEGPSILRIQQVVRGDSAAYFCASSLNGQGSYGYTFGSGTRLTVV.

This CDR3 is CASSQDPGQGINGYTF. The CDR3 nucleotides read TGCGCCAGCAGCCAAGATCCAGGACAGGGGATTAATGGCTACACCTTC. The V call is TRBV4-1, the J call TRBJ1-2; 9 bases are a match to TRBD1. Germline loops: CDR1 MGHRA, CDR2 YSYEKL. This CDR3 comprises 16 residues. The ends lost 0 bases at V and 6 bases at J; junction bases unmatched: 8.

The J gene is TRBJ2-7, the V gene TRBV27; 10 nucleotides agree with TRBD1. The germline CDR1 and CDR2 sequences are MNHEY and SMNVEV (reference sequence). Germline trimming cut 2 bases from V and 4 bases from J; bases unmatched to any gene: 5. The CDR3 runs 15 residues. CDR3 in DNA: TGTGCCAGCAGTTTAGGGACAGGGGTTGTATACGAGCAGTACTTC. As protein: CASSLGTGVVYEQYF.

The chain combines TRBV5-4 with TRBJ2-7; TRBD2 agrees at 10 bases. This CDR3 has 14 amino acids. The V segment lost 0 bases and the J segment 13 bases; nucleotides outside the gene matches: 10. Germline V gene sequence: CDR1 SGHNT, CDR2 YYREEE (reference sequence). In DNA, the CDR3 is TGTGCCAGCAGCTTGGGACTAGCGGGCCCTTACCTCTACTTC. It codes for CASSLGLAGPYLYF.

The chain has TRBV5-1 and TRBJ2-5; D is possibly TRBD1 (6 bases). V lost 2 bases to trimming and J lost 0 bases, with 8 bases between them. The CDR3 is made up of 14 amino acids. Germline assignment: CDR1 SGHRS and CDR2 YFSETQ. This chain's CDR3 is CASSLQGDQETQYF. CDR3 in DNA: TGCGCCAGCAGCTTACAGGGCGACCAAGAGACCCAGTACTTC.